This entry lists 11 T cell receptor beta chains sequenced from one sample in a study of control samples from healthy donors and cancer patients. The method was immunoSEQ multiplex PCR; TCRdb's version includes in-frame clones alone and lacks a portion of them. Of fewer than 150,000 clones listed, about nine tenths are singletons. The sequencing sample was made of blood. The receptors were sampled from a woman between 18 and 29 years old in good health.

This chain connects TRBV12-5 to TRBJ2-2; 9 nucleotides line up with TRBD1. V trimming: 4 bases; J trimming: 5 bases; junction bases outside the gene matches: 5. The CDR3 runs to 15 residues. Germline assignment: CDR1 LGHNT and CDR2 FRNRAP. The CDR3 DNA reads as TGTGCTAGTGGTTCCCCGACAGGGGGGACCGGGGAGCTGTTTTTT. It encodes CASGSPTGGTGELFF.

The genes are TRBV4-3 and TRBJ2-3, with D unclear. The CDR3 is made up of 13 amino acids. V dropped 2 bases and J dropped 3 bases, with 6 bases sitting between them. The germline V gene encodes CDR1 LGHNA and CDR2 YSLEER. For the CDR3, the DNA is TGCGCCAGCAGCCAAAGCCCTACAGATACGCAGTATTTT. Protein sequence: CASSQSPTDTQYF.

The rearrangement joins TRBV7-8 to TRBJ2-1, with a tentative D call TRBD2 (5 bases). The CDR3 contains 13 residues. V was cut by 5 bases and J by 7 bases, with 12 bases left in between. Germline loops: CDR1 SGHVS, CDR2 FQNEAQ. The CDR3 sequence is CASSRTRGNEQFF. The CDR3, as DNA: TGTGCCAGCAGCCGGACTCGAGGGAATGAGCAGTTCTTC.

The chain uses TRBV11-2 and TRBJ2-7; possible D gene TRBD1, 5 bases. Germline V gene data show CDR1 as SGHAT and CDR2 as FQNNGV. V lost 3 bases and J lost 0, with 9 bases in between. This CDR3 contains 14 residues. The DNA of the CDR3 is TGTGCCAGCAGCTTGACAGAGAGCTCCTACGAGCAGTACTTC. Protein product: CASSLTESSYEQYF.

The V and J genes are TRBV5-1 and TRBJ2-2; TRBD2 agrees at 8 bases. J was trimmed by 4 bases and V by 4 bases; bases with no gene match: 6. This CDR3 comprises 15 residues. The germline V gene has CDR1 SGHRS and CDR2 YFSETQ. As DNA, the CDR3 is TGCGCCAGCAGCAGGATAGCGGGAAGCACCGGGGAGCTGTTTTTT. Protein product: CASSRIAGSTGELFF.

V gene TRBV11-3 combines with J gene TRBJ2-7, with TRBD2 matching over 8 bases. Trimming cost V 2 bases and J 3 bases; bases outside gene matches: 0. CDR1 and CDR2 (germline): SGHNT, YENEEA. CDR3 length: 13 residues. The CDR3 nucleotides read TGTGCCAGCAGCTTACTAGCGGGCTACGAGCAGTACTTC. This encodes CASSLLAGYEQYF. Based on the CDR3 plus reference TRBV11-3 and TRBJ2-7, the full variable domain is EAGVVQSPRYKIIEKKQPVAFWCNPISGHNTLYWYLQNLGQGPELLIRYENEEAVDDSQLPKDRFSAERLKGVDSTLKIQPAELGDSAVYLCASSLLAGYEQYFGPGTRLTVT.

This chain joins TRBV9 and TRBJ2-2; D is perhaps TRBD1 (5 bases). Germline CDR1 SGDLS, CDR2 YYNGEE. V was shortened by 0 bases and J by 1 base, with 7 bases between the two germline ends. The CDR3 sequence is 15 residues long. The CDR3 bases are TGTGCCAGCAGCGTAGAGGGGCGGAACACCGGGGAGCTGTTTTTT. Translated, it gives CASSVEGRNTGELFF.

The chain employs TRBV12-5 and TRBJ2-5; 9 positions agree with TRBD1. Trimming at V came to 0 bases and at J to 4 bases, leaving 9 bases not matched to a gene. CDR3 size: 17 residues. Germline-derived CDR1 and CDR2 are LGHNT and FRNRAP. In DNA form, the CDR3 reads TGTGCTAGTGGTTTGGTACGGGGGACAGGGTTTCGAGAGACCCAGTACTTC. This encodes CASGLVRGTGFRETQYF.

This chain connects TRBV5-1 to TRBJ1-4, with D tentatively TRBD1 (5 bases). V lost 4 bases and J 3 bases, leaving 16 bases between the germline ends. In germline, CDR1 is SGHRS, CDR2 YFSETQ. This CDR3 contains 16 residues. The DNA of the CDR3 is TGCGCCAGCAGCGACGCGAAAGGGGTTTCTAATGAAAAACTGTTTTTT. Amino acid sequence: CASSDAKGVSNEKLFF.

This chain joins TRBV18 and TRBJ2-2; TRBD1 aligns across 9 bases. V lost 0 bases to trimming and J lost 4 bases; unmatched junction nucleotides: 6. Germline CDR1 is KGHSH and CDR2 is LQKENI. This CDR3 region has 17 residues. The CDR3 reads CASSPPWTGDGTGELFF. The CDR3 DNA is TGTGCCAGCTCACCACCGTGGACAGGGGATGGCACCGGGGAGCTGTTTTTT.

The chain links TRBV7-8 to TRBJ2-5; maybe TRBD2 (7 bases). CDR3 size: 18 residues. Between the trimmed V and J ends, which lost 5 bases and 1 base, there was a span of 23 bases. The germline gives CDR1 SGHVS, CDR2 FQNEAQ. The CDR3: CASSPGGVAGGLQETQYF. The CDR3 DNA sequence: TGTGCCAGCAGCCCTGGAGGGGTAGCCGGGGGGCTCCAAGAGACCCAGTACTTC.